This record looks at one T cell receptor beta chain sequence and its context. Its antigen is still unknown. These data are taken from a study of cytomegalovirus exposure and HLA in healthy donors. The wider study: Unique TCRs from HLA-typed donors, some 85 million of them, were held in an early data release. Overall study findings and caveats: Only CMV serostatus was available as immune exposure information.

V lost 0 bases and J lost 3; bases outside the gene matches: 3. This CDR3 spans 16 amino acids. In germline, CDR1 is SGHRS, CDR2 YFSETQ. The study ran its PCR with 60 Vbeta and 13 Jbeta primers. The data were produced by immunoSEQ multiplex PCR, yet TCRdb's version contains in-frame clones alone and is incomplete. Among around 150,000 clones listed, approximately 60% were seen once. This sequence joins TRBV5-1 and TRBJ2-3; TRBD2 matches 11 bases. Sequencing was done on a sample of PBMCs. The sequence derives from a woman between 40 and 55 years old in good health and CMV-seronegative. The CDR3 nucleotides read TGCGCCAGCAGCTTGGCCGCTAGCGGGGGGACAGATACGCAGTATTTT. Its translation: CASSLAASGGTDTQYF.